The T cell receptor beta chain described here comes from a study of regulatory T cells in long-lasting Graves disease. Study findings and constraints: Comparison showed that persistent patients shared more public clonotypes (about 2,600) than new patients (roughly 970).

As regards this clonotype: Its antigen is still unknown.

Time point of the sample: newly diagnosed GD, antithyroid drugs for less than 3 months. From RNA extracted from PBMCs, the TCR library was made. An endocrinology department located in Xi'an, China, was where the patients came from. iRepertoire HTBI primers and Arm-PCR of CDR3 regions built TCR beta libraries. MiXCR, applied by TCRdb to the multiplex PCR reads, yields one record per CDR3 protein. The sample shows over 300,000 distinct CDR3 sequences, roughly a sixth of them seen only once. Sequences were derived from peripheral blood mononuclear cells (PBMCs), sampled at new diagnosis, from a patient treated with antithyroid drugs. The clonotype comes from a female donor with Graves disease.

CDR3 region: CASSLGWRRNTEAFF. For the CDR3, the DNA is TGTGCCAGCAGCTTAGGGTGGCGAAGAAACACTGAAGCTTTCTTT. The J gene is TRBJ1-1, the V gene TRBV5-6; D gene unclear. Between the trimmed V and J ends, which lost 2 bases and 2 bases, there was a span of 13 bases. Germline CDR1 and CDR2: SGHDT and YYEEEE. The length of the CDR3 is 15 residues.